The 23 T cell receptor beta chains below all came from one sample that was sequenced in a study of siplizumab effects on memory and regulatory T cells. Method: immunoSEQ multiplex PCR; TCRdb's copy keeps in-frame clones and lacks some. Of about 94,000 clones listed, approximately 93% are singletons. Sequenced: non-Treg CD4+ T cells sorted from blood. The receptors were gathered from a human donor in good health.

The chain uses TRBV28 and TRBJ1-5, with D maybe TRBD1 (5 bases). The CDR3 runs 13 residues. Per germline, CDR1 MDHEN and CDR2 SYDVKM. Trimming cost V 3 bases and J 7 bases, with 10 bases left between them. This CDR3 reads CASSFRGSQPQHF. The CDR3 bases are TGTGCCAGCAGTTTCCGGGGGAGCCAGCCCCAGCATTTT.

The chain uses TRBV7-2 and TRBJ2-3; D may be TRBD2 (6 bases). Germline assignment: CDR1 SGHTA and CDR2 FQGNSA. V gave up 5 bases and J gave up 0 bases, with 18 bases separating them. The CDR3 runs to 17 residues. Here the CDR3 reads CASSATGLTTSTDTQYF. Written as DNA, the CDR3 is TGTGCCAGCAGCGCGACGGGACTTACAACTAGCACAGATACGCAGTATTTT.

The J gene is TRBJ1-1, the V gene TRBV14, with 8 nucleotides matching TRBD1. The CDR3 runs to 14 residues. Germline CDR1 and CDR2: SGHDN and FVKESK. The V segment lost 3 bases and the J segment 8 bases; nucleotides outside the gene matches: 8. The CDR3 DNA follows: TGTGCCAGCAGCCAGATTGACAGGGGCGGCGAAGCTTTCTTT. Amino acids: CASSQIDRGGEAFF.

In DNA form, the CDR3 reads TGCGCCAGCAGCCAAGATGACGGAGTAAACACTGAAGCTTTCTTT. Its translation: CASSQDDGVNTEAFF. The V call is TRBV4-1, the J call TRBJ1-1; D is uncertain. CDR3 length: 15 residues. Trimming took 0 bases from V and 2 from J, leaving 10 bases between them. Germline-derived CDR1 and CDR2 are MGHRA and YSYEKL.

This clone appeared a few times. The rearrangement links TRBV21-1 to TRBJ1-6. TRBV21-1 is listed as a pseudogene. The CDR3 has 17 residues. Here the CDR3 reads CASSPIRELLGNSPLHF. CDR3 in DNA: TGTGCCAGCAGCCCCATACGGGAACTCCTAGGGAATTCACCCCTCCACTTT.

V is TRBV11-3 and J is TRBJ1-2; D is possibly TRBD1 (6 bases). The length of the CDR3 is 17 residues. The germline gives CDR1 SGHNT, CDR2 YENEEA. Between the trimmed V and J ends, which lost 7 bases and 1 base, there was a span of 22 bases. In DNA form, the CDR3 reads TGTGCCAGCATCATAACAAGGGGGGCCTTCCATAACTATGGCTACACCTTC. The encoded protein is CASIITRGAFHNYGYTF.

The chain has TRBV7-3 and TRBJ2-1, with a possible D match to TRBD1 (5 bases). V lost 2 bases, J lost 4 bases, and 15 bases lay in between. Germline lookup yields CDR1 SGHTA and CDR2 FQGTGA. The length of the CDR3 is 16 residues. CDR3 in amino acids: CASSLRTGAGYNEQFF. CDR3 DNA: TGTGCCAGCAGCTTACGAACTGGAGCAGGGTACAATGAGCAGTTCTTC.

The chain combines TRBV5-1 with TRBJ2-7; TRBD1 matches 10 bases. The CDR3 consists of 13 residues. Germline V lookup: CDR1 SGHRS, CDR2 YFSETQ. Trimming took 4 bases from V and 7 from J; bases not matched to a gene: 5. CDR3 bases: TGCGCCAGCAGCCCCGGGACAGGGGAAGAGCAGTACTTC. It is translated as CASSPGTGEEQYF. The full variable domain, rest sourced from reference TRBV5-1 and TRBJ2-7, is KAGVTQTPRYLIKTRGQQVTLSCSPISGHRSVSWYQQTPGQGLQFLFEYFSETQRNKGNFPGRFSGRQFSNSRSEMNVSTLELGDSALYLCASSPGTGEEQYFGPGTRLTVT.

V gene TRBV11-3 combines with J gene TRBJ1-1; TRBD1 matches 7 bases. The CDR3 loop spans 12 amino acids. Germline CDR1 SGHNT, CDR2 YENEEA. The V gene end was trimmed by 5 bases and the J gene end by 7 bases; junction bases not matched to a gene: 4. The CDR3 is CASSRDRGEAFF. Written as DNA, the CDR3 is TGTGCCAGCAGCCGGGACAGAGGTGAAGCTTTCTTT.

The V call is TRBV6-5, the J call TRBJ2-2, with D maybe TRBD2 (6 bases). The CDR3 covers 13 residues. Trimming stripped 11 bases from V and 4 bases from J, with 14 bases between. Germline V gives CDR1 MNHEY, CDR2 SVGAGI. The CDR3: CAGRESSTGELFF. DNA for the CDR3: TGTGCCGGTCGGGAGTCGAGCACCGGGGAGCTGTTTTTT.

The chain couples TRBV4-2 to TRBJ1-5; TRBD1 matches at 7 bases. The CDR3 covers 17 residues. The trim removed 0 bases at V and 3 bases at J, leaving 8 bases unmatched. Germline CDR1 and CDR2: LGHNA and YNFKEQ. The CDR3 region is CASSQDSRGRDNQPQHF. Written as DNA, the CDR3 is TGTGCCAGCAGCCAAGATTCGAGGGGGCGCGACAATCAGCCCCAGCATTTT.

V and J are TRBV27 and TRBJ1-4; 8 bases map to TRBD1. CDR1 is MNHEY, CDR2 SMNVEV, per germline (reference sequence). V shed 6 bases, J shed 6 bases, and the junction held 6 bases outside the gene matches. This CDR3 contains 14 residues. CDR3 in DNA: TGTGCCAGCAGCCCGGACAGGGTGTATGAAAAACTGTTTTTT. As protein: CASSPDRVYEKLFF.

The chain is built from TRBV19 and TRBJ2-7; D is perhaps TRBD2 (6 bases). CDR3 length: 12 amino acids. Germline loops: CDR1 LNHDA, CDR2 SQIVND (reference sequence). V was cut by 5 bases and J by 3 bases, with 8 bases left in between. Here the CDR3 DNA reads TGTGCCAGTAGTCCCGGGGGCTACGAGCAGTACTTC. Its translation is CASSPGGYEQYF.

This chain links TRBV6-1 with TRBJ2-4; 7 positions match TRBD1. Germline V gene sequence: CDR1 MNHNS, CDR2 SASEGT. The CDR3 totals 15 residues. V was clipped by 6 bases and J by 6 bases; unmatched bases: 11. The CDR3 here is CASRQDRRVGNIQYF. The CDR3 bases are TGTGCCAGCAGACAGGACAGGCGGGTGGGAAACATTCAGTACTTC.

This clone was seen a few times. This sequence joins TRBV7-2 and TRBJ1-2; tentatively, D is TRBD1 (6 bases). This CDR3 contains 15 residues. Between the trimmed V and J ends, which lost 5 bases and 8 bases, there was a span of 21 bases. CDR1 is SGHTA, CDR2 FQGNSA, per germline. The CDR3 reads CASSPLPGQSAGYTF. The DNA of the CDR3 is TGTGCCAGCAGCCCACTCCCGGGACAAAGCGCCGGCTACACCTTC. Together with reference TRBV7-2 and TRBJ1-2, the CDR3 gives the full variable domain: GAGVSQSPSNKVTEKGKDVELRCDPISGHTALYWYRQSLGQGLEFLIYFQGNSAPDKSGLPSDRFSAERTGGSVSTLTIQRTQQEDSAVYLCASSPLPGQSAGYTFGSGTRLTVV.

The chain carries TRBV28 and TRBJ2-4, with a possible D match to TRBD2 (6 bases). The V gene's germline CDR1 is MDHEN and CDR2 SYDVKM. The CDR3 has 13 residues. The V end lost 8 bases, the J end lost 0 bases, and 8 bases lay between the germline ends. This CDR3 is CASGRTAKNIQYF. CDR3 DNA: TGTGCCAGCGGGAGGACAGCCAAAAACATTCAGTACTTC. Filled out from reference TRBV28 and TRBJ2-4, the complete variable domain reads DVKVTQSSRYLVKRTGEKVFLECVQDMDHENMFWYRQDPGLGLRLIYFSYDVKMKEKGDIPEGYSVSREKKERFSLILESASTNQTSMYLCASGRTAKNIQYFGAGTRLSVL.

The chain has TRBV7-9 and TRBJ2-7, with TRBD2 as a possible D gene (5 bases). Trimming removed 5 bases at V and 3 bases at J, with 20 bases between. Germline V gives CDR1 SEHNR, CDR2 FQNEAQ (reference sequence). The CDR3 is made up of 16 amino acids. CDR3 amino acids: CASSPRRLPKYYEQYF. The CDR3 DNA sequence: TGTGCCAGCAGCCCGCGTAGACTACCCAAATACTACGAGCAGTACTTC. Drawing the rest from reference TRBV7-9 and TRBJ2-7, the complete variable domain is DTGVSQNPRHKITKRGQNVTFRCDPISEHNRLYWYRQTLGQGPEFLTYFQNEAQLEKSRLLSDRFSAERPKGSFSTLEIQRTEQGDSAMYLCASSPRRLPKYYEQYFGPGTRLTVT.

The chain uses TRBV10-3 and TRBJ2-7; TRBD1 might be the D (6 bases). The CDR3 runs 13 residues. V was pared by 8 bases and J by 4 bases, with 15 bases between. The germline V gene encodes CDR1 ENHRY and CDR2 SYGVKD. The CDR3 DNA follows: TGTGCCATCGGGACACAGGGAGTGTACGAGCAGTACTTC. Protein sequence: CAIGTQGVYEQYF.

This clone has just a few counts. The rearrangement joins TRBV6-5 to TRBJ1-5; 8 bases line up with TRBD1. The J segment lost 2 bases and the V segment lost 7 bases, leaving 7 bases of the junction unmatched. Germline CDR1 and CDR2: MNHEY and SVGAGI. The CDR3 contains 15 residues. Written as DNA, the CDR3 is TGTGCCAGCACCCCCCTGGGACAGGGCAATCAGCCCCAGCATTTT. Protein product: CASTPLGQGNQPQHF.

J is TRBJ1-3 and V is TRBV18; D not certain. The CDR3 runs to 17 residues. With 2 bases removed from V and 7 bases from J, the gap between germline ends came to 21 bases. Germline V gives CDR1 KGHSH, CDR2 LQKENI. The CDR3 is CASSPGKGKLLWNTIYF. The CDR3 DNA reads TGTGCCAGCTCACCAGGGAAAGGCAAACTTCTGTGGAACACCATATATTTT.

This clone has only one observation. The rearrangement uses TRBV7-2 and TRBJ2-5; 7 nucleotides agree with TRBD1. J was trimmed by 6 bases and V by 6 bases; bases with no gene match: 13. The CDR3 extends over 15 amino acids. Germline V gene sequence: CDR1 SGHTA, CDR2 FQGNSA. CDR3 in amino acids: CASSPPQGLQKTQYF. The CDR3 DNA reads TGTGCCAGCAGTCCCCCACAGGGGTTACAAAAGACCCAGTACTTC.

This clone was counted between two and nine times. The CDR3 DNA is TGTGCCAGCAGTCCCGAGGACGGAGCCTCCATATATTTT. It translates to CASSPEDGASIYF. The rearrangement uses TRBV2 and TRBJ1-3; unclear D gene. Germline V gene sequence: CDR1 SNHLY, CDR2 FYNNEI. This CDR3 contains 13 residues. Trimming pared 5 bases from V and 11 bases from J, leaving 16 bases between. The variable domain in full, completed from reference TRBV2 and TRBJ1-3, reads EPEVTQTPSHQVTQMGQEVILRCVPISNHLYFYWYRQILGQKVEFLVSFYNNEISEKSEIFDDQFSVERPDGSNFTLKIRSTKLEDSAMYFCASSPEDGASIYFGEGSWLTVV.

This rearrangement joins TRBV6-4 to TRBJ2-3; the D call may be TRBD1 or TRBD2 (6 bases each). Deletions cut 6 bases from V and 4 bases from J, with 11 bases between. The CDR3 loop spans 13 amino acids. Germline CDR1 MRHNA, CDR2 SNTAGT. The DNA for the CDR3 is TGTGCCAGCAGCCGAGGGGGGTCAGATACGCAGTATTTT. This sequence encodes CASSRGGSDTQYF.